A single sample is the source of the 32 T cell receptor beta chains below, sequenced in a study of cytomegalovirus exposure and HLA in healthy donors. It was with 60 Vbeta and 13 Jbeta primers that the PCR ran. The method was immunoSEQ multiplex PCR; TCRdb's version includes in-frame clones alone and lacks a portion of them. The sample includes 98,000 or so clones, around four fifths of them seen just once. What was sequenced was PBMCs. The receptor source for this set is a woman aged 40 to 50 in good health and CMV-seronegative.

The chain has TRBV18 and TRBJ2-2; unclear D gene. CDR1 KGHSH and CDR2 LQKENI come from the germline V gene. This CDR3 contains 13 residues. The V gene lost 3 bases and the J gene lost 5 bases, with 7 bases spanning the gap. The CDR3 sequence: CASSPLGTGELFF. For the CDR3, the DNA is TGTGCCAGCTCACCGCTAGGAACCGGGGAGCTGTTTTTT.

This chain joins TRBV28 and TRBJ2-2, with 11 bases aligning to TRBD1. Germline CDR1 MDHEN, CDR2 SYDVKM. The junction had 12 bases not matched to a gene; V was cut back by 5 bases and J by 4 bases. The CDR3 sequence is 18 residues long. For the CDR3, the DNA is TGTGCCAGCAGTACTCCTTCCCCGGGACAGGGGGTCACCGGGGAGCTGTTTTTT. Translation gives CASSTPSPGQGVTGELFF.

This rearrangement joins TRBV7-3 to TRBJ2-1, with 9 bases matching TRBD1. Trimming took 3 bases from V and 6 from J; bases not matched to a gene: 6. CDR1 SGHTA and CDR2 FQGTGA come from the germline V gene. There are 15 residues in the CDR3. CDR3 nucleotides: TGTGCCAGCAGCTTGGGACAGGGATCTTTCAATGAGCAGTTCTTC. As protein: CASSLGQGSFNEQFF. Full variable domain (rest looked up from reference TRBV7-3 and TRBJ2-1): GAGVSQTPSNKVTEKGKYVELRCDPISGHTALYWYRQSLGQGPEFLIYFQGTGAADDSGLPNDRFFAVRPEGSVSTLKIQRTERGDSAVYLCASSLGQGSFNEQFFGPGTRLTVL.

The table lists this clone with a few counts. The chain uses TRBV18 and TRBJ1-5, with no clear D. Per the germline V gene, CDR1 is KGHSH and CDR2 is LQKENI. Trimming shortened V by 2 bases and J by 10 bases, and 12 bases separated the two germline ends. CDR3 length equals 13 residues. For the CDR3, the DNA is TGTGCCAGCTCACCAAGCGTCCAGTTACCCCAGCATTTT. Translating gives CASSPSVQLPQHF.

The chain has TRBV27 and TRBJ2-7; 12 bases map to TRBD2. V was pared by 6 bases and J by 7 bases, with 7 bases of the junction left unmatched. The CDR3 sequence is 14 residues long. Germline-derived CDR1 and CDR2 are MNHEY and SMNVEV (reference sequence). CDR3 coding DNA: TGTGCCAGCAGCCGACTAGCGGGAGTTAGTGAGCAGTACTTC. Its translation is CASSRLAGVSEQYF.

The chain carries TRBV25-1 and TRBJ1-1, with a weak D call TRBD1 (6 bases). The V gene's germline CDR1 is MGHDK and CDR2 SYGVNS. This CDR3 region has 13 residues. V lost 5 bases to trimming and J lost 1 base, with 8 bases between them. In DNA form, the CDR3 reads TGTGCCAGCAGTAAAGGGGGGAACACTGAAGCTTTCTTT. This sequence encodes CASSKGGNTEAFF.

J is TRBJ2-2 and V is TRBV18; 11 nucleotides align to TRBD2. The germline V gene has CDR1 KGHSH and CDR2 LQKENI. The V gene end was trimmed by 4 bases and the J gene end by 4 bases; junction bases not matched to a gene: 8. This CDR3 comprises 17 residues. This CDR3 is CASSRRLAGTLTGELFF. The CDR3 DNA follows: TGTGCCAGCTCACGCAGACTAGCGGGAACCCTCACCGGGGAGCTGTTTTTT. The complete variable domain, with remaining parts taken from reference TRBV18 and TRBJ2-2, reads NAGVMQNPRHLVRRRGQEARLRCSPMKGHSHVYWYRQLPEEGLKFMVYLQKENIIDESGMPKERFSAEFPKEGPSILRIQQVVRGDSAAYFCASSRRLAGTLTGELFFGEGSRLTVL.

The chain joins TRBV5-1 to TRBJ2-1; 9 nucleotides match TRBD2. Trimming took 0 bases from V and 5 from J; bases not matched to a gene: 9. The CDR3 has 17 residues. Germline V gene data show CDR1 as SGHRS and CDR2 as YFSETQ. CDR3 nucleotides: TGCGCCAGCAGCTTGGAATTTGCGGGAGGGCCGAACAATGAGCAGTTCTTC. This gives the protein CASSLEFAGGPNNEQFF.

The genes are TRBV6-6 and TRBJ1-4, with 11 bases fitting TRBD1. J gave up 7 bases and V 8 bases, and 3 bases lay outside the gene matches. The V gene's germline CDR1 is MNHNY and CDR2 SVGAGI (reference sequence). The length of the CDR3 is 13 residues. The CDR3 coding sequence is TGTGCCAGCGGGGGGACAGGGGGTGAAAAACTGTTTTTT. Translation: CASGGTGGEKLFF.

V is TRBV9 and J is TRBJ2-3; TRBD1 matches at 7 bases. This CDR3 contains 17 residues. V shed 4 bases, J shed 1 base, and the junction held 12 bases outside the gene matches. In germline, CDR1 is SGDLS, CDR2 YYNGEE. The CDR3: CASSMRLQGRGTDTQYF. DNA of the CDR3: TGTGCCAGCAGCATGCGACTACAGGGGCGTGGCACAGATACGCAGTATTTT.

The V and J genes are TRBV9 and TRBJ2-1, with 10 nucleotides matching TRBD2. The CDR3 extends over 15 amino acids. The V and J ends lost 0 bases and 8 bases, in that order; junction bases with no gene match: 5. CDR1 is SGDLS and CDR2 is YYNGEE in the germline V gene. The CDR3 sequence: CASSVEASGRYEQFF. In DNA, the CDR3 is TGTGCCAGCAGCGTAGAGGCTAGCGGGAGATATGAGCAGTTCTTC.

The chain has TRBV28 and TRBJ2-5, with TRBD2 matching 7 bases. The J call may be wrong; the DNA end is better matched by TRBJ2-7. Germline CDR1 reads MDHEN; CDR2 reads SYDVKM. This CDR3 is built from 15 residues. CDR3 sequence reads: CASRWGGGLEYEQYF. The CDR3 nucleotides read TGTGCCAGCAGATGGGGGGGTGGCCTCGAGTACGAGCAGTACTTC.

The V call is TRBV28, the J call TRBJ1-5, with 7 bases matching TRBD1. This CDR3 contains 15 residues. With V trimmed by 3 bases and J by 2 bases, 4 bases remained unmatched. CDR1 MDHEN and CDR2 SYDVKM come from the germline V gene. CDR3 sequence reads: CASSFRGPGNQPQHF. The CDR3 nucleotides are TGTGCCAGCAGTTTTAGGGGGCCGGGCAATCAGCCCCAGCATTTT.

CDR3 nucleotide sequence: TGTGCCAGCAGTTACAGTCAAGAGACCCAGTACTTC. This sequence encodes CASSYSQETQYF. The chain employs TRBV2 and TRBJ2-5; D call uncertain. The germline V gene encodes CDR1 SNHLY and CDR2 FYNNEI. Trimming took off 5 bases at V and 2 bases at J, with 6 bases between the two ends. This CDR3 is built from 12 residues.

The gene calls are TRBV6-5 and TRBJ1-1, with unresolved D. The V end was cut by 7 bases, the J end by 4 bases, with 13 bases between. The germline CDR1 and CDR2 sequences are MNHEY and SVGAGI. This CDR3 spans 13 amino acids. The CDR3 bases are TGTGCCAGCACTCCCCGGGTGGGCACTGAAGCTTTCTTT. It specifies CASTPRVGTEAFF.

The chain uses TRBV9 and TRBJ2-5; the match to TRBD2 covers 9 bases. The end of the DNA aligns better with TRBJ2-7, so the J call may be wrong. CDR3 length: 15 amino acids. The germline V gene has CDR1 SGDLS and CDR2 YYNGEE. The CDR3 DNA is TGTGCCAGCAGCCCCCGGGGGGTAGCGGGAGTCGAGCAGTACTTC. Encoded protein: CASSPRGVAGVEQYF.

V is TRBV7-9 and J is TRBJ2-7, with no clear D. This CDR3 comprises 14 residues. V lost 3 bases and J lost 0, with 9 bases in between. CDR1 and CDR2 from the germline V gene are SEHNR and FQNEAQ (reference sequence). Written as DNA, the CDR3 is TGTGCCAGCAGCTTGAGGTCGCGCTCCTACGAGCAGTACTTC. Translating gives CASSLRSRSYEQYF.

The chain employs TRBV19 and TRBJ2-1; 8 bases match TRBD1. The trim removed 7 bases at V and 10 bases at J, leaving 3 bases unmatched. This CDR3 has 11 residues. Germline V gene lookup returns CDR1 LNHDA and CDR2 SQIVND (reference sequence). The CDR3 DNA reads TGTGCCAGTAACCGACAGGGGGAGCAGTTCTTC. Translation: CASNRQGEQFF. The full variable domain, its missing parts supplied by reference TRBV19 and TRBJ2-1, is DGGITQSPKYLFRKEGQNVTLSCEQNLNHDAMYWYRQDPGQGLRLIYYSQIVNDFQKGDIAEGYSVSREKKESFPLTVTSAQKNPTAFYLCASNRQGEQFFGPGTRLTVL.

This clone has more than one count but fewer than ten. The chain joins TRBV27 to TRBJ2-7, with 7 bases identical to TRBD2. The CDR3 consists of 15 residues. Trimming at V came to 8 bases and at J to 10 bases, leaving 20 bases not matched to a gene. Germline-derived CDR1 and CDR2 are MNHEY and SMNVEV (reference sequence). The CDR3 here is CASGALGLENLRQYF. In DNA form, the CDR3 reads TGTGCCAGCGGCGCCCTCGGACTAGAGAATTTACGTCAGTACTTC.

V is TRBV25-1 and J is TRBJ1-4, with 9 bases fitting TRBD1. CDR3 length: 14 amino acids. Germline CDR1 reads MGHDK; CDR2 reads SYGVNS. With 6 bases clipped from V and 5 bases from J, the junction kept 4 bases outside the gene matches. CDR3 sequence reads: CASSLQGANEKLFF. For the CDR3, the DNA is TGTGCCAGCAGCCTACAGGGGGCGAATGAAAAACTGTTTTTT.

The chain joins TRBV9 to TRBJ2-7; D might be TRBD2 (5 bases). This CDR3 is 15 amino acids long. The V and J ends lost 0 bases and 4 bases respectively, with 14 bases between them. Germline loops: CDR1 SGDLS, CDR2 YYNGEE. CDR3 DNA sequence: TGTGCCAGCAGCGTAGCTTCCGGGGTGGGATACGAGCAGTACTTC. Amino acids: CASSVASGVGYEQYF.

On this clone itself: The sample carries other DNA sequences with the same CDR3. The chain recombines TRBV29-1 with TRBJ2-7, with TRBD1 identical over 8 bases. The ends lost 6 bases at V and 0 bases at J; junction bases unmatched: 4. This CDR3 spans 13 amino acids. Germline values: CDR1 SQVTM, CDR2 ANQGSEA. The CDR3 here is CSVGDRSSYEQYF. The CDR3 DNA follows: TGCAGCGTGGGGGACAGGAGCTCCTACGAGCAGTACTTC.

This clone was counted between two and nine times. The rearrangement joins TRBV5-5 to TRBJ1-1; D is uncertain. CDR1 and CDR2 from the germline V gene are SGHKS and YYEKEE (reference sequence). V gave up 2 bases and J gave up 4 bases, with 9 bases separating them. The length of the CDR3 is 13 residues. CDR3 DNA sequence: TGTGCCAGCAGCTTCCCGGGAGCCACTGAAGCTTTCTTT. Translating it yields CASSFPGATEAFF.

This clone has just one count. CDR3 sequence reads: CASSQDGGGMETQYF. The CDR3 DNA follows: TGCGCCAGCAGCCAAGATGGGGGGGGGATGGAGACCCAGTACTTC. This chain joins TRBV4-3 and TRBJ2-5; TRBD2 matches at 7 bases. In germline, CDR1 is LGHNA, CDR2 YSLEER. Unmatched junction bases numbered 6, after V lost 0 bases and J lost 5 bases. This CDR3 spans 15 amino acids.

This clone was seen just once. The rearrangement uses TRBV7-2 and TRBJ2-3; TRBD2 aligns across 11 bases. Trimming took 1 base from V and 5 from J; bases not matched to a gene: 5. CDR1 is SGHTA and CDR2 is FQGNSA in the germline V gene. The CDR3 has 16 residues. CDR3 residues: CASSLGLAGRGDTQYF. Written as DNA, the CDR3 is TGTGCCAGCAGCTTAGGACTAGCGGGGCGGGGAGATACGCAGTATTTT.

The V gene is TRBV28, the J gene TRBJ1-4; 10 bases fit TRBD1. V lost 5 bases, J lost 7 bases, and 7 bases stayed unmatched. The CDR3 consists of 15 residues. Germline CDR1 MDHEN, CDR2 SYDVKM. CDR3 nucleotides: TGTGCCAGCAGTCGGGCCGGGACAGGGGTTGAAAAACTGTTTTTT. Encoded protein: CASSRAGTGVEKLFF.

This chain joins TRBV9 and TRBJ2-3; 9 bases line up with TRBD1. Germline trimming cut 6 bases from V and 5 bases from J; bases unmatched to any gene: 7. Germline V gives CDR1 SGDLS, CDR2 YYNGEE. The CDR3 runs 14 residues. The CDR3 DNA is TGTGCCAGCAACAGGGACAGGGCCCAAGATACGCAGTATTTT. Amino acid sequence: CASNRDRAQDTQYF.

The chain links TRBV25-1 to TRBJ2-1; D unresolved. The length of the CDR3 is 13 residues. Germline CDR1 reads MGHDK; CDR2 reads SYGVNS. Trimming took 4 bases from V and 9 from J, leaving 13 bases between them. In nucleotides, the CDR3 is TGTGCCAGCAGTGTGCTAGAACGGGTTGAGCAGTTCTTC. It translates to CASSVLERVEQFF.

The chain joins TRBV18 to TRBJ1-1, with 7 bases that match TRBD1. CDR1 is KGHSH, CDR2 LQKENI, per germline. Trimming took 6 bases from V and 2 from J; bases not matched to a gene: 6. This CDR3 is built from 14 residues. The CDR3 DNA reads TGTGCCAGCTCCCATGACAGGGTAAACACTGAAGCTTTCTTT. The encoded protein is CASSHDRVNTEAFF.

Judged by abundance, this clone is medium-sized (0.01 to 0.1%). The genes are TRBV7-6 and TRBJ2-5, with 7 bases fitting TRBD1. CDR1 is SGHVS, CDR2 FNYEAQ, per germline. V shed 4 bases and J 4 bases; nucleotides not matched to a gene: 9. The CDR3 is 15 residues long. CDR3 DNA: TGTGCCAGCAGCTCCAGGGGGTTTTTAGGAGAGACCCAGTACTTC. It codes for CASSSRGFLGETQYF.

This chain connects TRBV28 to TRBJ2-7; weak D call: TRBD2 (6 bases). CDR1 and CDR2 from the germline V gene are MDHEN and SYDVKM. The CDR3 is 16 residues long. Trimming removed 1 base at V and 3 bases at J, with 16 bases between. CDR3 nucleotides: TGTGCCAGCAGTTTATTTAGCCCGCTTAGCGGCTACGAGCAGTACTTC. Protein sequence: CASSLFSPLSGYEQYF.

This clone was counted between two and nine times. The J gene is TRBJ2-3, the V gene TRBV27, with TRBD1 as a possible D gene (7 bases). Germline values: CDR1 MNHEY, CDR2 SMNVEV (reference sequence). The CDR3 runs to 16 residues. V lost 6 bases and J lost 0, with 16 bases in between. The CDR3 protein is CASSRPGGLSTDTQYF. CDR3 nucleotide sequence: TGTGCCAGCAGCCGCCCAGGGGGGCTCAGCACAGATACGCAGTATTTT.